This entry features one T cell receptor (beta chain) sequence. Its specificity is unknown. The cDNA for TCR beta came from 5'RACE template switching with UMIs. With the 5' RACE reads reprocessed, TCRdb shows one record per CDR3 protein and no DNA. The sample has roughly 180,000 distinct CDR3 sequences. This sample is drawn from a study of T cells expressing NK-cell markers. Study at large: Sorted CD3+CD56-NKG2C+, CD3+CD56+NKG2C- and CD3+CD56+NKG2C+ T cells were the source of the TCR beta repertoires.

This CDR3 contains 15 residues. In germline, CDR1 is ENHRY, CDR2 SYGVKD. Findings of the study overall: Similarly, these clonotypes led the CD3+CD56-NKG2C+ fraction as well in several donors. In a group of about 6 donors, dominant NKG2C+ clonotypes represented roughly 1.0-7.0% of CD8+ T cells.

The sequence derives from a woman aged 18 to 75 in good health. The chain couples TRBV10-3 to TRBJ1-5. What was sequenced was blood T cells: a sorted CD56 or NKG2C T cell subset, CD4+ or CD8+ T cells, or bulk PBMC T cells (not recorded which). CDR3 region: CAISEDGGRNQPQHF.